One and the same sample provided the 21 T cell receptor beta chains below, sequenced in a study of shared clonotypes between healthy human individuals. This table comes from immunoSEQ multiplex PCR, and its TCRdb copy is limited to in-frame clones, with some not included. The sample has 2 million to 2.5 million clones; approximately 94% are singletons. The sequencing sample was made of naive CD4+ T cells sorted from blood. Documented subset: CD45RA+ positively selected. The receptor source for this set is a man between 18 and 29 years old in good health.

The CDR3 DNA is TGTGCCACCAGCAGTAGGAGGTGGGATGGCTACACCTTC. Translated, it gives CATSSRRWDGYTF. This chain joins TRBV15 and TRBJ1-2; D gene ambiguous. The CDR3 has 13 residues. Germline V lookup: CDR1 LNHNV, CDR2 YYDKDF (reference sequence). V gave up 3 bases and J gave up 6 bases, with 11 bases separating them.

This chain joins TRBV9 and TRBJ2-2; maybe TRBD1 (6 bases). The CDR3 consists of 13 residues. The germline gives CDR1 SGDLS, CDR2 YYNGEE. Between the trimmed V and J ends, which lost 6 bases and 4 bases, there was a span of 10 bases. The CDR3 DNA sequence: TGTGCCAGCACCTACAGGGTCACCGGGGAGCTGTTTTTT. Residues: CASTYRVTGELFF.

The V and J genes are TRBV21-1 and TRBJ2-7. TRBV21-1 is marked as a pseudogene. The CDR3 runs 16 residues. CDR3 region: CASSKAPSSGCYEQYF. The CDR3 region has the DNA TGTGCCAGCAGCAAAGCGCCATCTTCGGGCTGCTACGAGCAGTACTTC.

In this sample, this clone turned up a few times. The chain combines TRBV2 with TRBJ1-6; 8 bases are a match to TRBD1. Unmatched junction bases numbered 2, after V lost 4 bases and J lost 6 bases. Germline V CDR1 and CDR2: SNHLY, FYNNEI. The CDR3 is 14 residues long. CDR3 protein: CASSGGQVNSPLHF. CDR3 nucleotide sequence: TGTGCCAGCAGTGGGGGACAGGTTAATTCACCCCTCCACTTT.

This sequence joins TRBV4-1 and TRBJ1-2; 7 bases are a match to TRBD1. The V gene end was trimmed by 3 bases and the J gene end by 8 bases; junction bases not matched to a gene: 12. Germline CDR1 and CDR2: MGHRA and YSYEKL. The CDR3 extends over 15 amino acids. CDR3 sequence: CASSQIQGKVGGYTF. Here the CDR3 DNA reads TGCGCCAGCAGCCAGATACAGGGGAAGGTGGGGGGCTACACCTTC.

This chain uses TRBV6-6 with TRBJ2-2, with a tentative D call TRBD2 (5 bases). Germline lookup yields CDR1 MNHNY and CDR2 SVGAGI (reference sequence). The V end lost 3 bases, the J end lost 0 bases, and 11 bases lay between the germline ends. The CDR3 has 16 residues. CDR3 nucleotide sequence: TGTGCCAGCAGTTATTCGGAGGTTGCGAACACCGGGGAGCTGTTTTTT. Its translation: CASSYSEVANTGELFF.

The rearrangement uses TRBV7-2 and TRBJ2-3, with D maybe TRBD1 (6 bases). The CDR3 runs to 14 residues. CDR1 and CDR2 (germline): SGHTA, FQGNSA. Trimming took off 7 bases at V and 5 bases at J, with 16 bases between the two ends. Here the CDR3 DNA reads TGTGCCAGCAACTTCAGGGGAGTTGGAGATACGCAGTATTTT. Its protein product is CASNFRGVGDTQYF.

The DNA for the CDR3 is TGTGCCAGCAGTGGAACCCAACAGGGCGGGGGTAATGGCTACACCTTC. Its translation is CASSGTQQGGGNGYTF. The chain links TRBV6-1 to TRBJ1-2, with TRBD1 as a possible D gene (6 bases). Trimming left V 4 bases short and J 6 bases short, with 21 bases between. The CDR3 runs 16 residues. In germline, CDR1 is MNHNS, CDR2 SASEGT.

The CDR3 region is CASSLRVRGANTIYF. For the CDR3, the DNA is TGTGCCAGCAGCTTGCGAGTCCGGGGCGCCAACACCATATATTTT. The chain carries TRBV5-5 and TRBJ1-3, with D perhaps matching TRBD1 (5 bases). Germline CDR1 and CDR2: SGHKS and YYEKEE (reference sequence). The CDR3 runs to 15 residues. V dropped 1 base and J dropped 7 bases, with 15 bases sitting between them. Variable domain in full (rest from reference TRBV5-5 and TRBJ1-3): DAGVTQSPTHLIKTRGQQVTLRCSPISGHKSVSWYQQVLGQGPQFIFQYYEKEERGRGNFPDRFSARQFPNYSSELNVNALLLGDSALYLCASSLRVRGANTIYFGEGSWLTVV.

The CDR3 reads CASSQTPGQRSEKLFF. The CDR3, as DNA: TGTGCCAGCTCACAAACACCGGGACAGAGGTCGGAAAAACTGTTTTTT. V and J are TRBV18 and TRBJ1-4, with 7 bases identical to TRBD1. Germline CDR1 is KGHSH and CDR2 is LQKENI. The CDR3 extends over 16 amino acids. The V and J ends lost 4 bases and 8 bases, in that order; junction bases with no gene match: 13.

V usage is TRBV4-3 and J usage is TRBJ2-7; TRBD2 agrees at 7 bases. The CDR3 extends over 15 amino acids. J lost 6 bases, V lost 3 bases, and 11 bases had no gene match. CDR1 LGHNA and CDR2 YSLEER come from the germline V gene. The CDR3 DNA reads TGCGCCAGCAGCCAGGCAGCGGGAAGCGGCTCCGAGCAGTACTTC. This sequence encodes CASSQAAGSGSEQYF.

The chain recombines TRBV5-4 with TRBJ1-4, with 9 bases lining up with TRBD1. In germline, CDR1 is SGHNT, CDR2 YYREEE (reference sequence). The trim removed 3 bases at V and 5 bases at J, leaving 5 bases unmatched. The CDR3 sequence is 15 residues long. This chain's CDR3 is CASSWGGTGNEKLFF. In nucleotides, the CDR3 is TGTGCCAGCAGCTGGGGAGGGACAGGGAATGAAAAACTGTTTTTT.

Comment on this clone: This same CDR3 is encoded by further DNA sequences in the sample. The V and J genes are TRBV2 and TRBJ2-7; 8 nucleotides line up with TRBD1. Trimming removed 8 bases from V and 4 bases from J; junction bases left unmatched: 7. CDR1 is SNHLY and CDR2 is FYNNEI in the germline V gene. The length of the CDR3 is 13 residues. CDR3 residues: CASSGQGAYEQYF. CDR3 DNA sequence: TGTGCCAGCTCTGGGCAGGGGGCATACGAGCAGTACTTC.

This clone was seen only once. V is TRBV5-1 and J is TRBJ2-3, with D perhaps matching TRBD1 (5 bases). The CDR3 length is 14 residues. Germline CDR1 reads SGHRS; CDR2 reads YFSETQ. Trimming left V 5 bases short and J 4 bases short, with 14 bases between. The DNA of the CDR3 is TGCGCCAGCAGGATAACAGGTGTTGCAGATACGCAGTATTTT. Encoded protein: CASRITGVADTQYF.

The chain employs TRBV6-1 and TRBJ1-6, with 10 bases identical to TRBD1. V dropped 4 bases and J dropped 8; count of bases not matched to a gene: 5. CDR3 length: 15 residues. From germline, CDR1 is MNHNS and CDR2 SASEGT. The CDR3 protein is CASSAGTGEYSPLHF. CDR3 in DNA: TGTGCCAGCAGTGCCGGGACAGGGGAGTATTCACCCCTCCACTTT.

The rearrangement uses TRBV5-1 and TRBJ2-5; 7 nucleotides line up with TRBD1. CDR1 is SGHRS, CDR2 YFSETQ, per germline. This CDR3 contains 15 residues. V was clipped by 0 bases and J by 4 bases; unmatched bases: 6. CDR3 sequence reads: CASSLGEGAAETQYF. The CDR3 region has the DNA TGCGCCAGCAGCTTGGGAGAGGGGGCTGCAGAGACCCAGTACTTC. Drawing the rest from reference TRBV5-1 and TRBJ2-5, the complete variable domain is KAGVTQTPRYLIKTRGQQVTLSCSPISGHRSVSWYQQTPGQGLQFLFEYFSETQRNKGNFPGRFSGRQFSNSRSEMNVSTLELGDSALYLCASSLGEGAAETQYFGPGTRLLVL.

This sequence joins TRBV19 and TRBJ2-7; D is perhaps TRBD1 (5 bases). CDR1 and CDR2 (germline): LNHDA, SQIVND (reference sequence). Trimming took off 5 bases at V and 6 bases at J, with 11 bases between the two ends. The CDR3 spans 12 residues. The CDR3 region has the DNA TGTGCCAGTAGTGATAGGGGTTTCGAGCAGTACTTC. Its protein is CASSDRGFEQYF.

The chain carries TRBV29-1 and TRBJ2-7, with D perhaps matching TRBD1 or TRBD2 (6 bases each). Germline V CDR1 and CDR2: SQVTM, ANQGSEA. V was pared by 7 bases and J by 5 bases, with 15 bases between. The CDR3 extends over 12 amino acids. The CDR3 protein is CSAARGADEQYF. For the CDR3, the DNA is TGCAGCGCTGCGAGGGGGGCTGACGAGCAGTACTTC.

This clone was recorded once. Other DNA sequences from this sample encode an identical CDR3 as well. The genes are TRBV6-5 and TRBJ2-5; 7 bases are a match to TRBD2. V lost 4 bases and J lost 2; bases outside the gene matches: 4. The CDR3 spans 14 residues. Per germline, CDR1 MNHEY and CDR2 SVGAGI. The CDR3 DNA follows: TGTGCCAGCAGTTCCTCCGGGGGGCAAGAGACCCAGTACTTC. Its protein product is CASSSSGGQETQYF.

V is TRBV9 and J is TRBJ2-7, with 8 bases identical to TRBD2. The length of the CDR3 is 15 residues. Trimming removed 0 bases from V and 2 bases from J; junction bases left unmatched: 4. Germline V lookup: CDR1 SGDLS, CDR2 YYNGEE. CDR3 protein: CASSVAAGVTYEQYF. CDR3 nucleotide sequence: TGTGCCAGCAGCGTAGCAGCGGGAGTAACCTACGAGCAGTACTTC.

The V call is TRBV7-8, the J call TRBJ2-7, with a possible D match to TRBD1 (5 bases). Germline values: CDR1 SGHVS, CDR2 FQNEAQ. V shed 5 bases and J shed 3 bases, with 20 bases lying between them. This CDR3 spans 16 amino acids. CDR3 amino acids: CASSPTSITGVYEQYF. The CDR3 DNA is TGTGCCAGCAGCCCAACTTCTATTACAGGTGTCTACGAGCAGTACTTC.